The clone carrying this T cell receptor beta chain was counted at least ten times. The data stem from a study of early T cells in non-severe SARS-CoV-2 infection. CDR1 SGDLS and CDR2 YYNGEE come from the germline V gene. V shed 4 bases and J shed 0 bases, with 14 bases lying between them. There are 16 residues in the CDR3. TCRdb analysed the 5' RACE reads with MiXCR anew, one entry per CDR3 protein. Among around 44,000 distinct CDR3 sequences listed, approximately 7.5% were seen once. V gene TRBV9 combines with J gene TRBJ2-1; unclear D gene. The specimen sequenced was whole blood. This clonotype originated in an adult who was a healthcare worker with PCR-confirmed SARS-CoV-2 infection or an uninfected control (not recorded which). This chain's CDR3 is CASSSESSSSYNEQFF. The CDR3 nucleotides read TGTGCCAGCAGCTCAGAGAGCTCTAGCTCCTACAATGAGCAGTTCTTC. Complete variable domain (other parts from reference TRBV9 and TRBJ2-1): DSGVTQTPKHLITATGQRVTLRCSPRSGDLSVYWYQQSLDQGLQFLIQYYNGEERAKGNILERFSAQQFPDLHSELNLSSLELGDSALYFCASSSESSSSYNEQFFGPGTRLTVL.